These 8 T cell receptor beta chains were all obtained from the same sample, sequenced in a study of blood T cell repertoires in COVID-19. Only in-frame clones appear in the TCRdb table, and some are missing; sequencing was by immunoSEQ multiplex PCR. The table shows 110,000 to 150,000 clones, with more than 80% occurring only once. The sample comprised peripheral blood. These receptor sequences come from a woman aged 60-75 years with active COVID-19.

The CDR3 spells CASRELAGEKLFF. The CDR3 DNA reads as TGTGCCAGCAGGGAACTCGCGGGTGAAAAACTGTTTTTT. The chain joins TRBV2 to TRBJ1-4; no clear D. The germline V gene encodes CDR1 SNHLY and CDR2 FYNNEI. The CDR3 covers 13 residues. V was clipped by 6 bases and J by 7 bases, with 12 bases between them.

The chain is built from TRBV18 and TRBJ2-1; perhaps TRBD2 as D (6 bases). The germline V and J ends were trimmed by 5 bases and 3 bases, with 20 bases remaining between them. CDR1 is KGHSH and CDR2 is LQKENI in the germline V gene. This CDR3 contains 17 residues. CDR3 DNA sequence: TGTGCCAGCTCAGCGCACCCGGCTAGCGATCGCTACAATGAGCAGTTCTTC. Its protein is CASSAHPASDRYNEQFF.

The chain uses TRBV30 and TRBJ2-7; 7 bases match TRBD2. Unmatched junction bases numbered 0, after V lost 1 base and J lost 0 bases. In germline, CDR1 is GTSNPN, CDR2 SVGIG (reference sequence). The CDR3 has 13 residues. This CDR3 reads CAWSAGGSYEQYF. CDR3 DNA: TGTGCCTGGAGTGCGGGGGGCTCCTACGAGCAGTACTTC.

The chain is built from TRBV7-2 and TRBJ2-3; no firm D call. V lost 1 base and J lost 1, with 9 bases in between. In germline, CDR1 is SGHTA, CDR2 FQGNSA. The CDR3 sequence is 15 residues long. The CDR3 bases are TGTGCCAGCAGCTTAGGGCTAGGAGGCACAGATACGCAGTATTTT. This translates into CASSLGLGGTDTQYF. The variable domain in full, with the rest retrieved from reference TRBV7-2 and TRBJ2-3, is GAGVSQSPSNKVTEKGKDVELRCDPISGHTALYWYRQSLGQGLEFLIYFQGNSAPDKSGLPSDRFSAERTGGSVSTLTIQRTQQEDSAVYLCASSLGLGGTDTQYFGPGTRLTVL.

This clone appeared a single time. The chain couples TRBV7-8 to TRBJ2-2; 11 bases line up with TRBD2. The CDR3 spans 16 residues. Germline CDR1 is SGHVS and CDR2 is FQNEAQ. The ends lost 0 bases at V and 6 bases at J; junction bases unmatched: 3. The CDR3 loop reads CASSLAGTSGAGELFF. For the CDR3, the DNA is TGTGCCAGCAGCTTAGCGGGGACTAGCGGAGCCGGGGAGCTGTTTTTT.

The chain is built from TRBV29-1 and TRBJ2-1; a weak D match, TRBD2 (6 bases). CDR1 is SQVTM, CDR2 ANQGSEA, per germline. The CDR3 extends over 15 amino acids. The ends were cut back, 4 bases at V and 4 bases at J, with 17 bases in the middle. The CDR3 nucleotides read TGCAGCGTTGCCGGCGGGAATGGCGCTTACAATGAGCAGTTCTTC. Protein sequence: CSVAGGNGAYNEQFF.

The chain employs TRBV7-2 and TRBJ2-7; tentative D call: TRBD1 (6 bases). CDR1 is SGHTA, CDR2 FQGNSA, per germline. The length of the CDR3 is 12 residues. Trimming stripped 4 bases from V and 4 bases from J, with 8 bases between. The CDR3 sequence: CASSYQGYEQYF. The CDR3 DNA is TGTGCCAGCAGCTACCAGGGGTACGAGCAGTACTTC.

V gene TRBV28 combines with J gene TRBJ1-1; a possible D gene is TRBD1 (6 bases). Germline values: CDR1 MDHEN, CDR2 SYDVKM. This CDR3 has 15 amino acids. V lost 4 bases and J 4 bases, leaving 16 bases between the germline ends. The DNA of the CDR3 is TGTGCCAGCAGTTACCCGCGGGGGGCCAGCACTGAAGCTTTCTTT. It specifies CASSYPRGASTEAFF.